This T cell receptor beta chain was sequenced for a study of blood T cells in healthy people across ages. Total RNA was extracted at no less than 5 micrograms per sample. The CDR3 extends over 14 amino acids. Germline-derived CDR1 and CDR2 are DFQATT and SNEGSKA (reference sequence). With 3 bases clipped from V and 7 bases from J, the junction kept 8 bases outside the gene matches. For the second PCR, which ran for roughly 7 to 11 cycles, a sample-barcoded 5' primer and a J-beta primer mix were used. Every sample returned 2.5 million or more CDR3-containing paired-end reads. Each CDR3 protein is one row after TCRdb ran MiXCR on the 5' RACE reads. This sample has hundreds of thousands of distinct CDR3 sequences, with 45% to 60% found just once. On this clonotype itself: The antigen is not known.

Study results and limitations: A greater number of naive CD4+ cells and higher diversity distinguished long-lived donors from aged donors.

The chain uses TRBV20-1 and TRBJ2-3; 9 positions agree with TRBD1. The clonotype originates from a woman of 80 years or more in good health. Sample: blood. The CDR3 DNA follows: TGCAGTGCTAGTGGGACAGGGAACCGAAATACGCAGTATTTT. Its translation: CSASGTGNRNTQYF.